This TCR beta chain was profiled in a study of glioma-infiltrating T cells after dendritic cell vaccination. Data came from immunoSEQ multiplex PCR; TCRdb stores just in-frame clones and leaves some out. The sample consists of 75,000 to 95,000 clones, around 86% of them appearing once. This clone was recorded once. V lost 7 bases, J lost 5 bases, and 14 bases lay in between. This CDR3 is 12 amino acids long. Germline CDR1 reads SQVTM; CDR2 reads ANQGSEA. This sample's time point: after dendritic cell vaccination, including at tumor progression/relapse. The chain carries TRBV29-1 and TRBJ2-5; TRBD2 might be the D (6 bases). This specimen was blood, taken after dendritic cell vaccination. This clonotype was sampled from a human donor with glioblastoma. CDR3 nucleotides: TGCAGCGGCCGGGAGCCCATGGAGACCCAGTACTTC. It codes for CSGREPMETQYF.